These 23 T cell receptor beta chains share one sample of origin, sequenced in a study of blood T cell repertoires in COVID-19. The table came from immunoSEQ multiplex PCR; TCRdb's copy has only in-frame clones and leaves some out. The sample has tens of thousands of clones, about 82% seen once. Sequenced: peripheral blood. Receptors were obtained from a man between 65 and 80 years old with acute or convalescent COVID-19.

In nucleotides, the CDR3 is TGTGCCAGCAGCCGTTCAGGGGTTGATTCACCCCTCCACTTT. Amino acid sequence: CASSRSGVDSPLHF. The rearrangement uses TRBV14 and TRBJ1-6, with a tentative D call TRBD1 (6 bases). CDR1 SGHDN and CDR2 FVKESK come from the germline V gene. Trimming shortened V by 4 bases and J by 8 bases, and 12 bases separated the two germline ends. The CDR3 consists of 14 residues.

This clone was detected once. The rearrangement links TRBV6-1 to TRBJ2-7; D perhaps matches TRBD1 (7 bases). CDR3 length equals 14 residues. The germline CDR1 and CDR2 sequences are MNHNS and SASEGT. The V and J ends lost 3 bases and 4 bases respectively, with 13 bases between them. CDR3 coding DNA: TGTGCCAGCAGTGAGGGCCAGGGGGGATACGAGCAGTACTTC. This sequence encodes CASSEGQGGYEQYF.

The chain carries TRBV5-1 and TRBJ2-1, with D unresolved. The CDR3 extends over 14 amino acids. CDR1 is SGHRS and CDR2 is YFSETQ in the germline V gene. V lost 0 bases and J 5 bases, leaving 9 bases between the germline ends. CDR3 loop: CASSLDTHNNEQFF. The CDR3 DNA reads TGCGCCAGCAGCTTGGACACGCACAACAATGAGCAGTTCTTC. The full variable domain, rest sourced from reference TRBV5-1 and TRBJ2-1, is KAGVTQTPRYLIKTRGQQVTLSCSPISGHRSVSWYQQTPGQGLQFLFEYFSETQRNKGNFPGRFSGRQFSNSRSEMNVSTLELGDSALYLCASSLDTHNNEQFFGPGTRLTVL.

The chain links TRBV5-6 to TRBJ1-4; D unclear. V gave up 3 bases and J gave up 5 bases, with 11 bases separating them. Germline assignment: CDR1 SGHDT and CDR2 YYEEEE. The CDR3 contains 14 residues. The CDR3 nucleotides read TGTGCCAGCAGCTCCATTGCACAAAATGAAAAACTGTTTTTT. Translated, it gives CASSSIAQNEKLFF.

This rearrangement joins TRBV9 to TRBJ1-1; 7 nucleotides match TRBD1. Trimming cost V 5 bases and J 6 bases; bases outside gene matches: 10. The CDR3 loop spans 14 amino acids. In germline, CDR1 is SGDLS, CDR2 YYNGEE. The CDR3: CASSPTGVSAEAFF. The CDR3 region has the DNA TGTGCCAGCAGTCCTACAGGGGTGAGCGCTGAAGCTTTCTTT.

V and J are TRBV11-2 and TRBJ2-7; D perhaps matches TRBD1 (6 bases). Germline values: CDR1 SGHAT, CDR2 FQNNGV. V shed 6 bases and J shed 0 bases, with 9 bases lying between them. The CDR3 consists of 13 residues. This CDR3 is CASRPTGSYEQYF. The CDR3 nucleotides are TGTGCCAGCAGACCGACAGGCTCCTACGAGCAGTACTTC.

V gene TRBV28 combines with J gene TRBJ1-2, with TRBD1 as a possible D gene (5 bases). CDR3 length: 14 residues. Trimming cost V 7 bases and J 4 bases, with 16 bases left between them. Germline CDR1 is MDHEN and CDR2 is SYDVKM. The CDR3 is CASNTRGTRYGYTF. DNA of the CDR3: TGTGCCAGCAACACAAGGGGTACCCGCTATGGCTACACCTTC.

The chain couples TRBV12-3 or TRBV12-4 to TRBJ2-7; tentative D call: TRBD1 (5 bases). V lost 3 bases and J lost 4, with 7 bases in between. CDR3 size: 12 residues. The CDR3 DNA reads TGTGCCAGCAGTTTTAGGGGATACGAGCAGTACTTC. Residues: CASSFRGYEQYF.

The gene calls are TRBV5-1 and TRBJ2-3; 7 nucleotides line up with TRBD1. CDR1 is SGHRS and CDR2 is YFSETQ in the germline V gene. The J segment lost 2 bases and the V segment lost 0 bases, leaving 3 bases of the junction unmatched. This CDR3 has 15 residues. The CDR3 sequence is CASSLGGTVTDTQYF. The CDR3 nucleotides are TGCGCCAGCAGCTTGGGGGGGACAGTCACAGATACGCAGTATTTT.

The chain uses TRBV4-2 and TRBJ2-1, with D maybe TRBD2 (7 bases). The CDR3 length is 16 residues. The germline V gene has CDR1 LGHNA and CDR2 YNFKEQ. Trimming shortened V by 2 bases and J by 7 bases, and 18 bases separated the two germline ends. The CDR3 bases are TGTGCCAGCAGCCAAACTGGGTGGGGGGGCCGTAATGAGCAGTTCTTC. Residues: CASSQTGWGGRNEQFF.

The genes are TRBV5-6 and TRBJ1-6; no clear D. The CDR3 contains 15 residues. V was cut by 0 bases and J by 8 bases, with 12 bases left in between. In germline, CDR1 is SGHDT, CDR2 YYEEEE. CDR3 nucleotide sequence: TGTGCCAGCAGCTTGGCCGAGGTTTTTGATTCACCCCTCCACTTT. It specifies CASSLAEVFDSPLHF.

The rearrangement joins TRBV12-5 to TRBJ1-1; the match to TRBD1 covers 8 bases. In germline, CDR1 is LGHNT, CDR2 FRNRAP. Losses at the gene ends were 6 bases for V and 1 base for J; bases not matched to a gene: 4. This CDR3 spans 14 amino acids. The CDR3 is CASGFTGGNTEAFF. DNA of the CDR3: TGTGCTAGTGGATTTACAGGGGGGAACACTGAAGCTTTCTTT.

V gene TRBV7-9 combines with J gene TRBJ2-7; D gene unclear. V was shortened by 1 base and J by 3 bases, with 13 bases between the two germline ends. Germline assignment: CDR1 SEHNR and CDR2 FQNEAQ (reference sequence). This CDR3 spans 15 amino acids. The CDR3 DNA sequence: TGTGCCAGCAGCTTAGTGGGCAGTCTAAGCTACGAGCAGTACTTC. Its protein product is CASSLVGSLSYEQYF.

V is TRBV7-9 and J is TRBJ2-3; tentative D call: TRBD2 (6 bases). The germline CDR1 and CDR2 sequences are SEHNR and FQNEAQ (reference sequence). The V end was cut by 5 bases, the J end by 5 bases, with 20 bases between. This CDR3 is 16 amino acids long. CDR3 in amino acids: CASSRPGLGRGDTQYF. DNA for the CDR3: TGTGCCAGCAGCAGGCCGGGACTCGGGCGAGGAGATACGCAGTATTTT.

In this sample, this clone turned up a few times. This chain links TRBV7-8 with TRBJ2-7; 7 bases line up with TRBD1. The CDR3 sequence is 17 residues long. Germline V gene data show CDR1 as SGHVS and CDR2 as FQNEAQ. The junction had 13 bases not matched to a gene; V was cut back by 2 bases and J by 3 bases. CDR3 amino acids: CASSLSLIWDRNYEQYF. In DNA form, the CDR3 reads TGTGCCAGCAGCTTATCCTTGATTTGGGACAGAAACTACGAGCAGTACTTC.

This clone was counted between two and nine times. The chain joins TRBV18 to TRBJ2-1; D is unresolved. Deletions cut 3 bases from V and 4 bases from J, with 10 bases between. The CDR3 has 14 amino acids. CDR1 is KGHSH, CDR2 LQKENI, per germline. The chain's CDR3 is CASSPATTYNEQFF. The CDR3 DNA follows: TGTGCCAGCTCACCGGCGACGACTTACAATGAGCAGTTCTTC.

The chain combines TRBV10-3 with TRBJ2-3; TRBD2 agrees at 7 bases. With 3 bases clipped from V and 5 bases from J, the junction kept 8 bases outside the gene matches. The CDR3 is made up of 15 amino acids. Germline CDR1 is ENHRY and CDR2 is SYGVKD. Here the CDR3 reads CAISERGGPGDTQYF. The CDR3 nucleotides read TGTGCCATCAGTGAACGCGGGGGTCCGGGAGATACGCAGTATTTT.

The chain has TRBV5-1 and TRBJ2-1; 7 bases agree with TRBD2. The CDR3 runs 13 residues. CDR1 and CDR2 (germline): SGHRS, YFSETQ. V trimming: 4 bases; J trimming: 5 bases; junction bases outside the gene matches: 3. The CDR3, as DNA: TGCGCCAGCAGCGTCGGGGGGAACAATGAGCAGTTCTTC. This sequence encodes CASSVGGNNEQFF.

J is TRBJ2-2 and V is TRBV5-1, with 7 bases that match TRBD1. From germline, CDR1 is SGHRS and CDR2 YFSETQ. CDR3 size: 15 residues. Trimming took 3 bases from V and 4 from J; bases not matched to a gene: 6. The CDR3, as DNA: TGCGCCAGCAGCTCCCGACAGGGTGGCACCGGGGAGCTGTTTTTT. Translation gives CASSSRQGGTGELFF. Full variable domain (rest looked up from reference TRBV5-1 and TRBJ2-2): KAGVTQTPRYLIKTRGQQVTLSCSPISGHRSVSWYQQTPGQGLQFLFEYFSETQRNKGNFPGRFSGRQFSNSRSEMNVSTLELGDSALYLCASSSRQGGTGELFFGEGSRLTVL.

The chain carries TRBV6-6 and TRBJ1-2, with D unresolved. The ends were cut back, 6 bases at V and 2 bases at J, with 10 bases in the middle. Germline V gene data show CDR1 as MNHNY and CDR2 as SVGAGI (reference sequence). The CDR3 extends over 13 amino acids. For the CDR3, the DNA is TGTGCCAGCAGCCCTAACCCGAACTATGGCTACACCTTC. Its protein is CASSPNPNYGYTF.

The genes are TRBV27 and TRBJ2-5; 9 nucleotides line up with TRBD2. This CDR3 region has 17 residues. V was clipped by 6 bases and J by 2 bases; unmatched bases: 13. Per germline, CDR1 MNHEY and CDR2 SMNVEV (reference sequence). The CDR3, as DNA: TGTGCCAGCAGGGGTATCGCGGGACTAGCCCATCAAGAGACCCAGTACTTC. Translated: CASRGIAGLAHQETQYF.

A note on this clone: A junction end diverges from the germline sequence, so it may reflect a read error. This rearrangement joins TRBV7-7 to TRBJ2-1; TRBD1 agrees at 10 bases. From germline, CDR1 is SSHAT and CDR2 FNYEAQ (reference sequence). This CDR3 spans 15 amino acids. The CDR3 sequence: CASSLTGQGYNEQFF. The CDR3, as DNA: TGTGCTAGCAGCCTCACGGGACAGGGGTACAATGAGCAGTTCTTC.

The gene calls are TRBV5-1 and TRBJ2-7; 9 bases are shared with TRBD1. The length of the CDR3 is 15 residues. V shed 4 bases, J shed 6 bases, and the junction held 11 bases outside the gene matches. Germline values: CDR1 SGHRS, CDR2 YFSETQ. CDR3 nucleotide sequence: TGCGCCAGCAGCCAAATTCCGGGACAGGGTTCCGAGCAGTACTTC. This encodes CASSQIPGQGSEQYF.